This TCR beta chain was identified during a study of shared clonotypes between healthy human individuals. Sequenced by immunoSEQ multiplex PCR; TCRdb stores in-frame clones only, minus some. The repertoire holds over 2 million clones, 85% to 95% seen once, with roughly 0.13% in the top ten. V lost 1 base to trimming and J lost 6 bases, with 10 bases between them. CDR1 and CDR2 from the germline V gene are SGDLS and YYNGEE. CDR3 size: 14 residues. The genes are TRBV9 and TRBJ2-2; D is unclear. This receptor was obtained from a man between 18 and 35 years old in good health. The source material was naive CD4+ T cells sorted from blood. As to subset: CD45RA+ positively selected. The chain's CDR3 is CASSVRQIPGELFF. CDR3 coding DNA: TGTGCCAGCAGCGTACGTCAGATCCCCGGGGAGCTGTTTTTT.